This is a list of T cell receptor beta chains from one sample in a study of blood T cell repertoires in COVID-19. Generated by immunoSEQ multiplex PCR, the TCRdb table keeps only in-frame clones and is missing some. The repertoire consists of approximately 240,000 clones, with 87% occurring once and the leading ten covering about 6%. Source material: PBMCs or T cells enriched from blood (not recorded which). The source is a woman in her thirties with acute COVID-19. CDR3s include the opening cysteine and the closing phenylalanine or tryptophan. A D gene is named only where the DNA matches it firmly. Only some rows state a clone size, as once, few, many or a class for expanded clones.

d_gene	abundance	v_gene	j_gene	CDR3nt	CDR3aa
NA	NA	TRBV5-6	TRBJ1-2	TGTGCCAGCAGCTTATTCACGGATCGACAGGGCTACACCTTC	CASSLFTDRQGYTF
NA	NA	TRBV7-6	TRBJ2-5	TGTGCCAGCAGCTCGCAACTTCCGAGTAACCAAGAGACCCAGTACTTC	CASSSQLPSNQETQYF
TRBD1	NA	TRBV2	TRBJ1-5	TGTGCCAGCAGGAGGACAGGGGCGGGCAATCAGCCCCAGCATTTT	CASRRTGAGNQPQHF
TRBD2	NA	TRBV18	TRBJ2-3	TGTGCCAGCTCACCATTACCGCCGGCTAGCGGGGGGCCGGTAGATACGCAGTATTTT	CASSPLPPASGGPVDTQYF
TRBD1	once	TRBV19	TRBJ1-1	TGTGCCAGTAGTATAACTCCGGGACAGAGAGTCACTGAAGCTTTCTTT	CASSITPGQRVTEAFF
TRBD2	NA	TRBV19	TRBJ2-5	TGTGCCAGTACTCGTAGTACGGGGGGGCGGGAGACCCAGTACTTC	CASTRSTGGRETQYF
NA	NA	TRBV5-1	TRBJ2-1	TGCGCCAGCAGCTTGGACGGGAGCAGGGTCTACAATGAGCAGTTCTTC	CASSLDGSRVYNEQFF
NA	NA	TRBV12-3/TRBV12-4	TRBJ1-3	TGTGCCAGCAGTTTTCAGGGTCGGAACACCATATATTTT	CASSFQGRNTIYF
NA	NA	TRBV11-2	TRBJ1-4	TGTGCCAGCAGCTTAGATCCAGTGCTTACAACTAATGAAAAACTGTTTTTT	CASSLDPVLTTNEKLFF
TRBD1	NA	TRBV15	TRBJ2-7	TGTGCCACCAGCAGAGAGGGGACAGCCTACGAGCAGTACTTC	CATSREGTAYEQYF
TRBD1	NA	TRBV5-4	TRBJ1-6	TGTGCCAGCAGCTTTGGGTCAGGGGGCCTTTCACCCCTCCACTTT	CASSFGSGGLSPLHF
NA	NA	TRBV15	TRBJ2-6	TGTGCCACCAGCAGAGATTTGGCATCTGGGGCCAACGTCCTGACTTTC	CATSRDLASGANVLTF
NA	NA	TRBV2	TRBJ1-2	TGTGCCAGCAGTGAAGGGGAGCCGGAAACCTATGGCTACACCTTC	CASSEGEPETYGYTF
NA	NA	TRBV28	TRBJ2-1	TGTGCCAGCACCTTAGCAACTGATGCCTCCTACAATGAGCAGTTCTTC	CASTLATDASYNEQFF
TRBD2	NA	TRBV4-2	TRBJ2-1	TGTGCCAGCAGCCAAGATAAGGCTAGCGGTAAGCAGTTCTTC	CASSQDKASGKQFF
NA	NA	TRBV4-3	TRBJ2-7	TGCGCCAGCAGCCAAGATCGAACAGGCGGACACTACGAGCAGTACTTC	CASSQDRTGGHYEQYF
NA	once	TRBV6-2/TRBV6-3	TRBJ2-1	TGTGCCAGCAGTTACCCCACGGGCCCGGGGGACTTCAATGAGCAGTTCTTC	CASSYPTGPGDFNEQFF
NA	NA	TRBV10-3	TRBJ2-5	TGTGCCATCAGTGATCCAGGGGAGACCCAGTACTTC	CAISDPGETQYF
NA	NA	TRBV28	TRBJ2-1	TGTGCCAGCAGCCGGGTCCATGAGCAGTTCTTC	CASSRVHEQFF
NA	NA	TRBV2	TRBJ2-1	TGTGCCAGCAGTGGACGGCCAGGGTCAAGGAATGAGCAGTTCTTC	CASSGRPGSRNEQFF
TRBD1	NA	TRBV10-3	TRBJ1-2	TGTGCCATCAGTGTGGGAGAGGGACAGGCTGCTAACTATGGCTACACCTTC	CAISVGEGQAANYGYTF
NA	NA	TRBV28	TRBJ1-5	TGTGCCAGCAGCGGAGCCGCCAGGGTTCACAGCAATCAGCCCCAGCATTTT	CASSGAARVHSNQPQHF
NA	NA	TRBV5-1	TRBJ1-4	TGCGCCAGCAGCTTGGAAGGGGTTTCGACTAATGAAAAACTGTTTTTT	CASSLEGVSTNEKLFF
TRBD1	NA	TRBV5-4	TRBJ1-4	TGTGCCAGCGCGGACAGGGCTAATGAAAAACTGTTTTTT	CASADRANEKLFF
NA	NA	TRBV3-1/TRBV3-2	TRBJ2-7	TGTGCCAGCAGCCAAGATCCTCCGGGGCGGGGGCTCGAGCAGTACTTC	CASSQDPPGRGLEQYF
TRBD2	NA	TRBV2	TRBJ2-3	TGTGCCAGCGGGAGGCTAGCGGTCACAGATACGCAGTATTTT	CASGRLAVTDTQYF
NA	NA	TRBV11-2	TRBJ2-7	TGTGCCAGCAGCCTTGGGGCCTCCGAGCAGTACTTC	CASSLGASEQYF